One and the same sample provided the 22 T cell receptor beta chains below, sequenced in a study of shared clonotypes between healthy human individuals. Assay used: immunoSEQ multiplex PCR; TCRdb lists only in-frame clones, some missing. The sample records some 660,000 clones, around four fifths being singletons. What was sequenced was memory CD4+ T cells sorted from blood. Subset denoted: CD45RA-negative fraction. The source of these receptors is a woman aged 30 to 39 in good health.

The genes are TRBV2 and TRBJ2-3; D may be TRBD2 (6 bases). Looked up from germline, CDR1 is SNHLY and CDR2 is FYNNEI. V lost 5 bases, J lost 4 bases, and 13 bases lay in between. This CDR3 has 14 residues. CDR3 protein: CASSRETGADTQYF. The CDR3 DNA reads as TGTGCCAGCAGTCGGGAGACCGGCGCAGATACGCAGTATTTT.

The chain combines TRBV30 with TRBJ1-1, with D tentatively TRBD1 (5 bases). Germline CDR1 GTSNPN, CDR2 SVGIG (reference sequence). V lost 2 bases, J lost 6 bases, and 16 bases lay in between. There are 14 residues in the CDR3. CDR3 loop: CAWSPGPSVAEAFF. In DNA, the CDR3 is TGTGCCTGGAGTCCGGGGCCGTCGGTCGCTGAAGCTTTCTTT.

This chain links TRBV7-2 with TRBJ2-1, with 7 bases identical to TRBD1. V lost 5 bases, J lost 2 bases, and 3 bases stayed unmatched. Per the germline V gene, CDR1 is SGHTA and CDR2 is FQGNSA. This CDR3 spans 14 amino acids. CDR3 DNA: TGTGCCAGCAGCCGGGACAGTACCTACAATGAGCAGTTCTTC. Its protein product is CASSRDSTYNEQFF.

The rearrangement joins TRBV28 to TRBJ2-5; no clear D. CDR1 is MDHEN and CDR2 is SYDVKM in the germline V gene. The CDR3 is 13 residues long. The V end was cut by 5 bases, the J end by 2 bases, with 9 bases between. The chain's CDR3 is CASSPPVQETQYF. The CDR3 coding sequence is TGTGCCAGCAGTCCGCCGGTTCAAGAGACCCAGTACTTC.

V gene TRBV28 combines with J gene TRBJ1-3; 7 nucleotides agree with TRBD1. Looked up from germline, CDR1 is MDHEN and CDR2 is SYDVKM. V was pared by 5 bases and J by 0 bases, with 7 bases of the junction left unmatched. The CDR3 spans 16 residues. The CDR3 bases are TGTGCCAGCAGTCGGACAGGCTCCCTCTCTGGAAACACCATATATTTT. This encodes CASSRTGSLSGNTIYF.

The chain has TRBV7-9 and TRBJ1-1, with unresolved D. This CDR3 region has 15 residues. The germline V and J ends were trimmed by 0 bases and 4 bases, with 12 bases remaining between them. Germline V CDR1 and CDR2: SEHNR, FQNEAQ (reference sequence). CDR3 loop: CASSLAQTVGTEAFF. The CDR3 DNA reads as TGTGCCAGCAGCTTAGCACAGACGGTCGGCACTGAAGCTTTCTTT.

This CDR3 is CASSLRVRDTQYF. CDR3 DNA sequence: TGTGCCAGCAGCTTGAGAGTGAGAGATACGCAGTATTTT. The chain links TRBV7-7 to TRBJ2-3; D gene uncertain. Per germline, CDR1 SSHAT and CDR2 FNYEAQ (reference sequence). CDR3 length: 13 residues. V lost 3 bases and J lost 5, with 9 bases in between.

This chain uses TRBV27 with TRBJ1-2, with 12 bases aligning to TRBD1. After removal of 2 bases from V and 3 bases from J, the junction contained 4 bases not matched to a gene. Germline CDR1 reads MNHEY; CDR2 reads SMNVEV (reference sequence). The CDR3 covers 16 residues. The CDR3 bases are TGTGCCAGCAGTTTAGTGGGGACAGGGGGCCACTATGGCTACACCTTC. Encoded protein: CASSLVGTGGHYGYTF.

The chain recombines TRBV28 with TRBJ1-2, with D maybe TRBD1 (5 bases). The CDR3 covers 17 residues. Germline V CDR1 and CDR2: MDHEN, SYDVKM. V was trimmed by 5 bases and J by 4 bases, leaving 23 bases between them. CDR3 DNA: TGTGCCAGCAGTACCTCCGTTGTGATGGGAGGGACCTATGGCTACACCTTC. Translating gives CASSTSVVMGGTYGYTF.

The V and J genes are TRBV2 and TRBJ2-7; 8 nucleotides agree with TRBD1. Losses at the gene ends were 7 bases for V and 1 base for J; bases not matched to a gene: 6. The V gene's germline CDR1 is SNHLY and CDR2 FYNNEI. CDR3 length equals 14 residues. CDR3 sequence (DNA): TGTGCCAGCACCCGGGACAGGATGTCCTACGAGCAGTACTTC. It is translated as CASTRDRMSYEQYF. Supplemented by reference TRBV2 and TRBJ2-7, the full variable domain reads EPEVTQTPSHQVTQMGQEVILRCVPISNHLYFYWYRQILGQKVEFLVSFYNNEISEKSEIFDDQFSVERPDGSNFTLKIRSTKLEDSAMYFCASTRDRMSYEQYFGPGTRLTVT.

The chain combines TRBV2 with TRBJ1-5, with D possibly TRBD1 on 5 matching bases. V lost 7 bases to trimming and J lost 0 bases, with 13 bases between them. The CDR3 runs 15 residues. Looked up from germline, CDR1 is SNHLY and CDR2 is FYNNEI. Here the CDR3 reads CASNQGGYSNQPQHF. The CDR3 region has the DNA TGTGCCAGCAACCAGGGCGGCTATAGCAATCAGCCCCAGCATTTT.

The chain links TRBV30 to TRBJ1-4; no firm D call. Germline V lookup: CDR1 GTSNPN, CDR2 SVGIG (reference sequence). Trimming took 0 bases from V and 8 from J, leaving 7 bases between them. The CDR3 has 12 residues. The CDR3 reads CAWSVRWEKLFF. CDR3 coding DNA: TGTGCCTGGAGTGTACGCTGGGAAAAACTGTTTTTT.

The J gene is TRBJ1-2, the V gene TRBV19, with 8 bases aligning to TRBD1. V was pared by 5 bases and J by 4 bases, with 6 bases of the junction left unmatched. The germline gives CDR1 LNHDA, CDR2 SQIVND (reference sequence). This CDR3 spans 14 amino acids. The CDR3 DNA reads TGTGCCAGTAGTTCAACCGGGACAGGCTATGGCTACACCTTC. Its protein is CASSSTGTGYGYTF.

The V gene is TRBV4-2, the J gene TRBJ1-1; 9 nucleotides match TRBD1. The ends lost 4 bases at V and 1 base at J; junction bases unmatched: 10. The CDR3 contains 17 residues. CDR1 and CDR2 (germline): LGHNA, YNFKEQ. CDR3 DNA: TGTGCCAGCAGCCGGAAAAGACTGGGACAGGGGAACACTGAAGCTTTCTTT. This sequence encodes CASSRKRLGQGNTEAFF.

The V call is TRBV25-1, the J call TRBJ1-1; 7 positions match TRBD1. The CDR3 runs 13 residues. With 8 bases clipped from V and 1 base from J, the junction kept 4 bases outside the gene matches. The germline gives CDR1 MGHDK, CDR2 SYGVNS. The CDR3 is CASRDSSNTEAFF. DNA for the CDR3: TGTGCCAGCCGGGACAGCTCGAACACTGAAGCTTTCTTT. Complete variable domain (other parts from reference TRBV25-1 and TRBJ1-1): EADIYQTPRYLVIGTGKKITLECSQTMGHDKMYWYQQDPGMELHLIHYSYGVNSTEKGDLSSESTVSRIRTEHFPLTLESARPSHTSQYLCASRDSSNTEAFFGQGTRLTVV.

The rearrangement links TRBV10-3 to TRBJ2-5; D gene uncertain. The CDR3 contains 13 residues. Trimming took off 6 bases at V and 5 bases at J, with 13 bases between the two ends. Germline V lookup: CDR1 ENHRY, CDR2 SYGVKD. Here the CDR3 reads CAISEVEDETQYF. DNA for the CDR3: TGTGCCATCAGCGAGGTCGAGGATGAGACCCAGTACTTC.

The table lists this clone with many counts. This chain connects TRBV7-2 to TRBJ2-1, with 12 bases lining up with TRBD2. There are 15 residues in the CDR3. Trimming at V came to 5 bases and at J to 4 bases, leaving 3 bases not matched to a gene. Per germline, CDR1 SGHTA and CDR2 FQGNSA. The CDR3 nucleotides read TGTGCCAGCAGCATAACTAGCGGGAGGTACAATGAGCAGTTCTTC. Residues: CASSITSGRYNEQFF. The full variable domain, its missing parts supplied by reference TRBV7-2 and TRBJ2-1, is GAGVSQSPSNKVTEKGKDVELRCDPISGHTALYWYRQSLGQGLEFLIYFQGNSAPDKSGLPSDRFSAERTGGSVSTLTIQRTQQEDSAVYLCASSITSGRYNEQFFGPGTRLTVL.

This chain's CDR3 is CASRIIPSGGSTDTQYF. Written as DNA, the CDR3 is TGCGCCAGCAGAATTATTCCTAGCGGGGGAAGCACAGATACGCAGTATTTT. The chain combines TRBV5-1 with TRBJ2-3, with 10 bases fitting TRBD2. From germline, CDR1 is SGHRS and CDR2 YFSETQ. The CDR3 loop spans 17 amino acids. The junction had 9 bases not matched to a gene; V was cut back by 5 bases and J by 0 bases.

CDR3 protein: CASSKTSGGFETQYF. The CDR3 DNA sequence: TGTGCCAGCAGCAAGACTAGCGGGGGGTTTGAGACCCAGTACTTC. The J gene is TRBJ2-5, the V gene TRBV7-2; 13 positions match TRBD2. This CDR3 contains 15 residues. V was pared by 5 bases and J by 5 bases, with 5 bases of the junction left unmatched. From germline, CDR1 is SGHTA and CDR2 FQGNSA.

This clone was detected a few times. Other nucleotide sequences from this sample produce the same CDR3. The chain has TRBV6-5 and TRBJ1-5; possible D gene TRBD1, 5 bases. The CDR3 loop spans 14 amino acids. Trimming removed 2 bases at V and 2 bases at J, with 7 bases between. CDR1 MNHEY and CDR2 SVGAGI come from the germline V gene. CDR3 sequence reads: CASSYRGGNQPQHF. The DNA for the CDR3 is TGTGCCAGCAGTTACAGGGGAGGCAATCAGCCCCAGCATTTT.

The rearrangement links TRBV6-6 to TRBJ2-7; D not resolved. The CDR3 extends over 11 amino acids. V lost 8 bases and J lost 5, with 10 bases in between. Germline V gives CDR1 MNHNY, CDR2 SVGAGI (reference sequence). The CDR3 protein is CASAAIHEQYF. The CDR3, as DNA: TGTGCCAGCGCCGCTATCCACGAGCAGTACTTC.

This clone appeared a few times. The V and J genes are TRBV4-1 and TRBJ2-5; D is possibly TRBD2 (6 bases). From germline, CDR1 is MGHRA and CDR2 YSYEKL. The CDR3 has 17 residues. The V end was cut by 3 bases, the J end by 1 base, with 18 bases between. Here the CDR3 reads CASSQNPGTGGQETQYF. The DNA for the CDR3 is TGCGCCAGCAGCCAGAATCCCGGGACTGGGGGCCAAGAGACCCAGTACTTC.